These 17 T cell receptor beta chains were sequenced from one sample in a study of shared clonotypes between healthy human individuals. Only in-frame clones appear in the TCRdb table, and some are missing; sequencing was by immunoSEQ multiplex PCR. The sample includes some 480,000 clones, less than 80% of them seen just once. The specimen was PBMCs. These receptors all come from a woman in her 40s in good health. Some clones in this sample may be carry-over from other donors' samples.

CDR3: CASSSPTSPRQFF. The CDR3, as DNA: TGTGCCAGCAGTTCGCCGACTAGCCCCAGGCAGTTCTTC. The chain carries TRBV28 and TRBJ2-1; 7 positions match TRBD2. The CDR3 extends over 13 amino acids. With V trimmed by 4 bases and J by 12 bases, 9 bases remained unmatched. Germline lookup yields CDR1 MDHEN and CDR2 SYDVKM.

The chain joins TRBV2 to TRBJ2-7, with a possible D match to TRBD2 (6 bases). The CDR3 has 14 amino acids. The V gene's germline CDR1 is SNHLY and CDR2 FYNNEI. The V end lost 10 bases, the J end lost 2 bases, and 18 bases lay between the germline ends. The CDR3 bases are TGTGCCACTCGCCTAGCGCTATTCACCTACGAGCAGTACTTC. Translating it yields CATRLALFTYEQYF.

Worth noting for this clone: Different DNA sequences within this sample yield the same CDR3. This rearrangement joins TRBV9 to TRBJ2-2; D uncertain. CDR3 length: 12 residues. The ends were cut back, 0 bases at V and 7 bases at J, with 4 bases in the middle. Germline CDR1 and CDR2: SGDLS and YYNGEE. CDR3: CASSVVGGELFF. The DNA of the CDR3 is TGTGCCAGCAGCGTAGTAGGCGGGGAGCTGTTTTTT. Supplemented by reference TRBV9 and TRBJ2-2, the full variable domain reads DSGVTQTPKHLITATGQRVTLRCSPRSGDLSVYWYQQSLDQGLQFLIQYYNGEERAKGNILERFSAQQFPDLHSELNLSSLELGDSALYFCASSVVGGELFFGEGSRLTVL.

This clone has just one count. This rearrangement joins TRBV7-8 to TRBJ1-4; possibly TRBD1 for D (6 bases). CDR1 is SGHVS and CDR2 is FQNEAQ in the germline V gene. The CDR3 covers 16 residues. V was pared by 5 bases and J by 0 bases, with 13 bases between. The DNA of the CDR3 is TGTGCCAGCAGCCAAGGACAGAGGGCAACTAATGAAAAACTGTTTTTT. Its translation is CASSQGQRATNEKLFF. The full variable domain, its missing parts supplied by reference TRBV7-8 and TRBJ1-4, is GAGVSQSPRYKVAKRGQDVALRCDPISGHVSLFWYQQALGQGPEFLTYFQNEAQLDKSGLPSDRFFAERPEGSVSTLKIQRTQQEDSAVYLCASSQGQRATNEKLFFGSGTQLSVL.

The chain has TRBV27 and TRBJ1-2; possibly TRBD1 for D (5 bases). CDR3 length: 14 residues. Germline V gives CDR1 MNHEY, CDR2 SMNVEV (reference sequence). With 5 bases removed from V and 5 bases from J, the gap between germline ends came to 15 bases. The CDR3 here is CASSRRAGWYGYTF. The CDR3 coding sequence is TGTGCCAGCAGTCGGCGGGCAGGGTGGTATGGCTACACCTTC.

V usage is TRBV15 and J usage is TRBJ2-2; maybe TRBD1 (7 bases). In germline, CDR1 is LNHNV, CDR2 YYDKDF (reference sequence). The CDR3 length is 18 residues. V was cut by 5 bases and J by 2 bases, with 21 bases left in between. CDR3 DNA: TGTGCCACCAGCTCCTCGACAGGGATTGGACTAAACACCGGGGAGCTGTTTTTT. Amino acids: CATSSSTGIGLNTGELFF.

V and J are TRBV4-1 and TRBJ1-6, with a weak D call TRBD1 (6 bases). CDR1 and CDR2 from the germline V gene are MGHRA and YSYEKL. The CDR3 totals 15 residues. The germline V and J ends were trimmed by 4 bases and 6 bases, with 13 bases remaining between them. CDR3 bases: TGCGCCAGCAGCCGAGGACAGACTATTAATTCACCCCTCCACTTT. Its translation: CASSRGQTINSPLHF.

The chain has TRBV30 and TRBJ2-1; D unresolved. V lost 3 bases and J lost 4, with 13 bases in between. CDR3 length equals 14 residues. Germline lookup yields CDR1 GTSNPN and CDR2 SVGIG (reference sequence). Here the CDR3 DNA reads TGTGCCTGGAGGGCCGGGTGGGCTTACAATGAGCAGTTCTTC. Protein product: CAWRAGWAYNEQFF.

This sequence joins TRBV6-1 and TRBJ2-7, with TRBD1 matching 7 bases. The CDR3 covers 14 residues. CDR1 is MNHNS, CDR2 SASEGT, per germline. Trimming took 7 bases from V and 5 from J; bases not matched to a gene: 11. This CDR3 is CASTRQGVLDEQYF. The CDR3 DNA reads TGTGCCAGCACCCGACAGGGAGTGTTGGACGAGCAGTACTTC.

Here the CDR3 reads CASSGWGGDQPQHF. CDR3 coding DNA: TGTGCCAGCAGTGGGTGGGGGGGAGATCAGCCCCAGCATTTT. The chain employs TRBV2 and TRBJ1-5; tentative D call: TRBD1 (5 bases). The V end lost 4 bases, the J end lost 5 bases, and 12 bases lay between the germline ends. Germline V gene data show CDR1 as SNHLY and CDR2 as FYNNEI. This CDR3 has 14 residues.

The gene calls are TRBV7-9 and TRBJ2-5; the D gene is possibly TRBD2 (6 bases). The length of the CDR3 is 14 residues. Germline V gives CDR1 SEHNR, CDR2 FQNEAQ (reference sequence). Deletions cut 5 bases from V and 3 bases from J, with 13 bases between. The CDR3: CASSAGTGKETQYF. CDR3 DNA sequence: TGTGCCAGCAGCGCCGGGACTGGCAAAGAGACCCAGTACTTC.

The chain joins TRBV7-3 to TRBJ1-1; tentative D call: TRBD1 (5 bases). Germline V gives CDR1 SGHTA, CDR2 FQGTGA. This CDR3 comprises 14 residues. The V end was cut by 2 bases, the J end by 3 bases, with 10 bases between. The CDR3 is CASSLGGSHTEAFF. DNA of the CDR3: TGTGCCAGCAGCTTAGGGGGGTCTCACACTGAAGCTTTCTTT. The variable domain in full, with the rest retrieved from reference TRBV7-3 and TRBJ1-1, is GAGVSQTPSNKVTEKGKYVELRCDPISGHTALYWYRQSLGQGPEFLIYFQGTGAADDSGLPNDRFFAVRPEGSVSTLKIQRTERGDSAVYLCASSLGGSHTEAFFGQGTRLTVV.

This clone showed up just a few times. This chain connects TRBV5-1 to TRBJ2-7, with 9 bases identical to TRBD1. The V and J ends lost 4 bases and 3 bases, in that order; junction bases with no gene match: 17. Germline V gives CDR1 SGHRS, CDR2 YFSETQ. This CDR3 contains 18 residues. CDR3 sequence reads: CASSAPGQGGPRYYEQYF. CDR3 nucleotide sequence: TGCGCCAGCAGCGCACCGGGACAGGGAGGCCCCAGATACTACGAGCAGTACTTC. Full variable domain (rest looked up from reference TRBV5-1 and TRBJ2-7): KAGVTQTPRYLIKTRGQQVTLSCSPISGHRSVSWYQQTPGQGLQFLFEYFSETQRNKGNFPGRFSGRQFSNSRSEMNVSTLELGDSALYLCASSAPGQGGPRYYEQYFGPGTRLTVT.

This clone was counted at least ten times. The chain recombines TRBV19 with TRBJ2-2; perhaps TRBD2 as D (5 bases). V was pared by 1 base and J by 5 bases, with 11 bases between. CDR3 length equals 15 residues. Germline-derived CDR1 and CDR2 are LNHDA and SQIVND (reference sequence). The CDR3 DNA sequence: TGTGCCAGTAGTATAGCGGAGGAAGTGACCGGGGAGCTGTTTTTT. Translation gives CASSIAEEVTGELFF. Using reference TRBV19 and TRBJ2-2 for the parts outside the CDR3, the full variable domain is DGGITQSPKYLFRKEGQNVTLSCEQNLNHDAMYWYRQDPGQGLRLIYYSQIVNDFQKGDIAEGYSVSREKKESFPLTVTSAQKNPTAFYLCASSIAEEVTGELFFGEGSRLTVL.

The chain uses TRBV5-4 and TRBJ2-7, with D uncertain. The CDR3 loop spans 15 amino acids. Trimming took 3 bases from V and 0 from J, leaving 13 bases between them. The germline V gene has CDR1 SGHNT and CDR2 YYREEE (reference sequence). The CDR3 loop is CASSSATGGSYEQYF. The CDR3 DNA reads as TGTGCCAGCAGCTCAGCTACGGGTGGCTCCTACGAGCAGTACTTC.

The V call is TRBV6-6, the J call TRBJ1-6, with D perhaps matching TRBD1 (5 bases). CDR3 length: 16 residues. V was pared by 2 bases and J by 9 bases, with 17 bases between. Germline CDR1 is MNHNY and CDR2 is SVGAGI (reference sequence). This CDR3 is CASSYGENTGTSPLHF. CDR3 sequence (DNA): TGTGCCAGCAGTTACGGCGAAAATACAGGCACTTCACCCCTCCACTTT.

As for this clone: With a far larger clone one base away, a read error is the likely cause. The same CDR3 can be traced to other DNA sequences in this sample. The chain joins TRBV6-4 to TRBJ1-1; a weak D match, TRBD1 (5 bases). Germline CDR1 and CDR2: MRHNA and SNTAGT. V lost 3 bases, J lost 1 base, and 9 bases lay in between. CDR3 size: 14 residues. The CDR3 loop is CASSEGQENTEAFF. CDR3 nucleotides: TGTGCCAGCAGTGAGGGGCAGGAGAACACTGAAGCTTTCTTT.